The 12 T cell receptor beta chains in this list originate from one sample, sequenced in a study of blood T cells in healthy people across ages. Through a sample-barcoded 5' primer and a J-beta primer mix, a second PCR was run for 7 to 11 cycles. TCRdb passed the 5' RACE reads through MiXCR, listing each CDR3 protein once. The sample includes hundreds of thousands of distinct CDR3 sequences, roughly 48% seen only once; the top ten take roughly an eighth. Sequencing was performed on blood. These receptors all come from a man younger than 40 in good health.

The genes are TRBV7-2 and TRBJ1-2, with TRBD1 as a possible D gene (5 bases). The ends were cut back, 5 bases at V and 4 bases at J, with 14 bases in the middle. The germline V gene has CDR1 SGHTA and CDR2 FQGNSA. The CDR3 has 14 amino acids. The CDR3 region has the DNA TGTGCCAGCAGCGTAGGGGAGGGGCGCTATGGCTACACCTTC. Translated: CASSVGEGRYGYTF. The variable domain in full, with the rest retrieved from reference TRBV7-2 and TRBJ1-2, is GAGVSQSPSNKVTEKGKDVELRCDPISGHTALYWYRQSLGQGLEFLIYFQGNSAPDKSGLPSDRFSAERTGGSVSTLTIQRTQQEDSAVYLCASSVGEGRYGYTFGSGTRLTVV.

This clonotype was detected only a few times. The chain employs TRBV29-1 and TRBJ2-2, with D possibly matching TRBD1 (6 bases). V lost 7 bases, J lost 2 bases, and 8 bases lay in between. From germline, CDR1 is SQVTM and CDR2 ANQGSEA. The CDR3 has 12 amino acids. CDR3: CSGTENTGELFF. CDR3 nucleotides: TGCAGCGGGACAGAAAACACCGGGGAGCTGTTTTTT.

Turning to this clonotype: At one end the junction does not follow the germline gene, possibly because of a read error. V and J are TRBV7-6 and TRBJ1-4; a weak D match, TRBD1 (5 bases). The CDR3 runs to 15 residues. Germline-derived CDR1 and CDR2 are SGHVS and FNYEAQ. Here the CDR3 reads CARSLETAFNEKLFF. The CDR3 nucleotides are TGTGCCCGCAGCTTAGAGACAGCCTTCAATGAAAAACTGTTTTTT.

The genes are TRBV20-1 and TRBJ1-6, with TRBD1 matching over 11 bases. The CDR3 is 15 amino acids. Germline V gene sequence: CDR1 DFQATT, CDR2 SNEGSKA (reference sequence). V trimming: 3 bases; J trimming: 4 bases; junction bases outside the gene matches: 2. The CDR3: CSASRDRGYNSPLHF. DNA of the CDR3: TGCAGTGCTAGTAGGGACAGGGGGTATAATTCACCCCTCCACTTT.

This clonotype has a handful of counts. Sequence at one end of the junction differs from germline and may be a read error. This chain links TRBV4-2 with TRBJ2-1, with 10 positions matching TRBD2. Germline assignment: CDR1 LGHNA and CDR2 YNFKEQ. The CDR3 is 15 residues long. CDR3 loop: CASSKAGGSKNEQFF. The CDR3 DNA sequence: TGTGCCAGCAGCAAAGCGGGGGGGTCAAAGAATGAACAGTTCTTC.

The chain combines TRBV3-1 with TRBJ1-2, with no clear D. Germline CDR1 is LGHDT and CDR2 is YNNKEL (reference sequence). V was cut by 3 bases and J by 8 bases, with 10 bases left in between. The CDR3 contains 12 residues. The CDR3 DNA is TGTGCCAGCAGCCAGTCAGAGGGCGGCTACACCTTC. Translation gives CASSQSEGGYTF. Full variable domain (rest looked up from reference TRBV3-1 and TRBJ1-2): DTAVSQTPKYLVTQMGNDKSIKCEQNLGHDTMYWYKQDSKKFLKIMFSYNNKELIINETVPNRFSPKSPDKAHLNLHINSLELGDSAVYFCASSQSEGGYTFGSGTRLTVV.

This rearrangement joins TRBV5-1 to TRBJ2-7, with TRBD2 identical over 12 bases. Looked up from germline, CDR1 is SGHRS and CDR2 is YFSETQ. The CDR3 is 16 residues long. V shed 3 bases and J 1 base; nucleotides not matched to a gene: 5. The CDR3 DNA reads as TGCGCCAGCAGCTATCACGGGACTAGCGGGTCCTACGAGCAGTACTTC. This sequence encodes CASSYHGTSGSYEQYF.

The chain is built from TRBV4-3 and TRBJ2-5; 8 bases align to TRBD1. The germline V gene has CDR1 LGHNA and CDR2 YSLEER. V lost 1 base, J lost 5 bases, and 9 bases stayed unmatched. The CDR3 extends over 16 amino acids. The chain's CDR3 is CASSQGVDRGRETQYF. The CDR3 DNA follows: TGCGCCAGCAGCCAAGGGGTTGACAGGGGACGGGAGACCCAGTACTTC.

This clonotype was seen ten or more times. V is TRBV20-1 and J is TRBJ2-3, with D perhaps TRBD2 (6 bases). The CDR3 is made up of 19 amino acids. CDR1 and CDR2 from the germline V gene are DFQATT and SNEGSKA (reference sequence). The V end was cut by 0 bases, the J end by 4 bases, with 26 bases between. The CDR3 coding sequence is TGCAGTGCTAGAGATTCGATTGGAGCGGGCGGGACCTGGGCAGATACGCAGTATTTT. It codes for CSARDSIGAGGTWADTQYF.

This clonotype was counted a few times. This sequence joins TRBV20-1 and TRBJ1-2, with TRBD1 as a possible D gene (6 bases). V lost 6 bases to trimming and J lost 2 bases, with 10 bases between them. Germline values: CDR1 DFQATT, CDR2 SNEGSKA (reference sequence). This CDR3 is built from 12 residues. This chain's CDR3 is CSAEGGNYGYTF. CDR3 sequence (DNA): TGCAGTGCAGAAGGGGGGAACTATGGCTACACCTTC.

This chain links TRBV6-5 with TRBJ2-2; D tentatively fits TRBD1 or TRBD2 (5 bases each). The germline V gene has CDR1 MNHEY and CDR2 SVGAGI. The CDR3 is made up of 14 amino acids. Trimming stripped 6 bases from V and 4 bases from J, with 12 bases between. The chain's CDR3 is CASRGERATGELFF. The CDR3 nucleotides are TGTGCCAGCAGAGGGGAGCGAGCCACCGGGGAGCTGTTTTTT.

The genes are TRBV10-3 and TRBJ2-5, with a possible D match to TRBD1 (6 bases). The DNA end lines up better with TRBJ2-7; the J call may be wrong. CDR3 size: 14 residues. Per the germline V gene, CDR1 is ENHRY and CDR2 is SYGVKD. CDR3 nucleotide sequence: TGTGCCATCAGTGAGACAGGGTCCCCGGACGAGCAGTACTTC. Its translation is CAISETGSPDEQYF.